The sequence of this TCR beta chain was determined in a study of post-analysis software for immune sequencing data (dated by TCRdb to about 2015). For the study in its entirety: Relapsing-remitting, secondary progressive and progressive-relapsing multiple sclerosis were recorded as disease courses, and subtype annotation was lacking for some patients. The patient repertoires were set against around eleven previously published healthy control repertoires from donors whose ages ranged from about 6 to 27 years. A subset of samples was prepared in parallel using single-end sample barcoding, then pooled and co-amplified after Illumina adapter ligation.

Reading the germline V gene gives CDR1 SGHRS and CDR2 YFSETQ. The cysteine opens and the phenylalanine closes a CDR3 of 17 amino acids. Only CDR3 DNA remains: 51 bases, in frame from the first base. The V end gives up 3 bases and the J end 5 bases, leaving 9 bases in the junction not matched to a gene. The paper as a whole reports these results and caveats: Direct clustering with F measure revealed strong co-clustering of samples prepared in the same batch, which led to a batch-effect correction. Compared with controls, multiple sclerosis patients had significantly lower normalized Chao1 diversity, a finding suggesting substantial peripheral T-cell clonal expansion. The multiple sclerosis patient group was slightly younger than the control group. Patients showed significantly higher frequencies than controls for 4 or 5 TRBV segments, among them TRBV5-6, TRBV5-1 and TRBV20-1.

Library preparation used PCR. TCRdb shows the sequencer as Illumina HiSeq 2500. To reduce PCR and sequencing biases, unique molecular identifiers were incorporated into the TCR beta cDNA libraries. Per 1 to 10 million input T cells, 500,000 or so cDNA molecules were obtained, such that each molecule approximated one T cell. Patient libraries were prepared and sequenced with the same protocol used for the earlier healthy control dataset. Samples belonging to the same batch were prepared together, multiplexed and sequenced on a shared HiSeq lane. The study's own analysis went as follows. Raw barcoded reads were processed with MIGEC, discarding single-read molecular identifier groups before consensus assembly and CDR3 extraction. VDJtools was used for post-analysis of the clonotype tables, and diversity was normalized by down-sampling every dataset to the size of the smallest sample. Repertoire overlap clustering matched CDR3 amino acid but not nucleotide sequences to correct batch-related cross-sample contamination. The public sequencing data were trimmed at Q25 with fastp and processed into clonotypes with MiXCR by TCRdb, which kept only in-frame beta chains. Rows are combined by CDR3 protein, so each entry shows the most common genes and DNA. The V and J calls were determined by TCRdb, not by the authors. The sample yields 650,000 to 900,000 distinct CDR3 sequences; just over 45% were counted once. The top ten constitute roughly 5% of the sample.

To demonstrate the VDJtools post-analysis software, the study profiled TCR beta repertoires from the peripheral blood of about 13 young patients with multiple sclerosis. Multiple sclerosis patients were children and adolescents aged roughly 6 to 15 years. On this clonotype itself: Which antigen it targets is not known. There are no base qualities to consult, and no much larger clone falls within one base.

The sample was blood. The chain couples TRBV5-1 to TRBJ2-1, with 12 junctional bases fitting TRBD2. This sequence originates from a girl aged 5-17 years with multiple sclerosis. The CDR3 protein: CASSSGLAGGRNNEQFF. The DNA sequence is TGCGCCAGCAGCTCGGGACTAGCGGGTGGAAGAAACAATGAGCAGTTCTTC.